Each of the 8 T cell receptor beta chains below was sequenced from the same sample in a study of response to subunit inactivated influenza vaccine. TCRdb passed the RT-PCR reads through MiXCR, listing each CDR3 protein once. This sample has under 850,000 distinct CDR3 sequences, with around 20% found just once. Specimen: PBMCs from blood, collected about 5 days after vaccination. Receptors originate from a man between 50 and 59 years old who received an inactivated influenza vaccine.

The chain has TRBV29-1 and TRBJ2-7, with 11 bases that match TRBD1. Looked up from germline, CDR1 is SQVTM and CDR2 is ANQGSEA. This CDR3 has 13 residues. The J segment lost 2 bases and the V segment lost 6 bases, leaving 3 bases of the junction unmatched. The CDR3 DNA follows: TGCAGCGTCCGGGACAGGGGGACCTACGAGCAGTACTTC. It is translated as CSVRDRGTYEQYF.

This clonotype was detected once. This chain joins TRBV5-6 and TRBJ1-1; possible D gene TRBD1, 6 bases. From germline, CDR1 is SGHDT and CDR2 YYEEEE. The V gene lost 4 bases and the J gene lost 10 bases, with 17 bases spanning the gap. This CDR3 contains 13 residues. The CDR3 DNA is TGTGCCAGCAGCAACCCCCAGGGGCTCGGAGCTTTCTTT. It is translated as CASSNPQGLGAFF.

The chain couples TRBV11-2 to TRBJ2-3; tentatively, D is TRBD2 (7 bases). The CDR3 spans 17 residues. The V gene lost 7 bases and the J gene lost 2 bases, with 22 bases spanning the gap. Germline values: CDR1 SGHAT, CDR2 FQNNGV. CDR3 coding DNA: TGTGCCAGCACCCTCTCTAGGCGGGGGCGCCTCACAGATACGCAGTATTTT. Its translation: CASTLSRRGRLTDTQYF.

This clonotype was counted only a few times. The CDR3 nucleotides are TGTGCCAGCAGTTTACAGGTGGGAGGTGAGCAGTACTTC. Translating it yields CASSLQVGGEQYF. The chain combines TRBV12-3 or TRBV12-4 with TRBJ2-7, with D possibly TRBD2 on 6 matching bases. V was cut by 2 bases and J by 7 bases, with 12 bases left in between. The CDR3 has 13 residues.

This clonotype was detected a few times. CDR3 in DNA: TGTGCCAGCAGGTGGGACTTGACTAGCGGGGGCAATGAGCAGTTCTTC. Protein product: CASRWDLTSGGNEQFF. The V call is TRBV12-3 or TRBV12-4, the J call TRBJ2-1; 12 bases match TRBD2. This CDR3 has 16 residues. V trimming: 6 bases; J trimming: 6 bases; junction bases outside the gene matches: 9.

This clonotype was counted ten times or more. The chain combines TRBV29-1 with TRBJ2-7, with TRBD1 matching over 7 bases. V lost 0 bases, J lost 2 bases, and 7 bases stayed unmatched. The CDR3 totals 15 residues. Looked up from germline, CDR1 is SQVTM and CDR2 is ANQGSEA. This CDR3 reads CSVEDRTGATYEQYF. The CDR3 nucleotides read TGCAGCGTTGAAGATCGGACAGGAGCGACCTACGAGCAGTACTTC.

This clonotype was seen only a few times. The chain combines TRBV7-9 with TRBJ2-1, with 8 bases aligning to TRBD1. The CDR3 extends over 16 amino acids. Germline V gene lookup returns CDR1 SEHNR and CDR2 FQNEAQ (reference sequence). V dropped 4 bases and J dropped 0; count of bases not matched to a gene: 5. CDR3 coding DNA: TGTGCCAGCAGCTCCTGGACAGGGAGCTCCTACAATGAGCAGTTCTTC. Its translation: CASSSWTGSSYNEQFF.

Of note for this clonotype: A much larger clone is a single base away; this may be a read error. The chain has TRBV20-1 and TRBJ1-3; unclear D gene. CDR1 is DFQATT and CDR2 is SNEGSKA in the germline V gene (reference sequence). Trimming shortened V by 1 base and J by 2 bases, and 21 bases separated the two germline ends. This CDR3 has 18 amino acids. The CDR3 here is CSARVNPKPRGPGNTIYF. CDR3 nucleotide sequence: TGCAGTGCTAGAGTTAACCCTAAACCGCGCGGGCCTGGAAACACCATATATTTT.